A single sample is the source of the 31 T cell receptor beta chains below, sequenced in a study of cytomegalovirus exposure and HLA in healthy donors. In the PCR, 60 Vbeta and 13 Jbeta primers were used. Measured with immunoSEQ multiplex PCR; TCRdb has only the in-frame clones, and not every one. Among about 160,000 clones listed, about 80% were seen once. The sequenced sample consisted of PBMCs. The receptors derive from a man younger than 40 in good health and CMV-seronegative.

CDR3 coding DNA: TGTGCCAGCAGCACCGACCCCCGGGACTCCACCGCGGAATACGAGCAGTACTTC. Translating it yields CASSTDPRDSTAEYEQYF. The chain employs TRBV9 and TRBJ2-5; D possibly corresponds to TRBD2 (6 bases). The J call may be incorrect, as the DNA end agrees better with TRBJ2-7. This CDR3 has 18 amino acids. CDR1 is SGDLS and CDR2 is YYNGEE in the germline V gene.

Note on this clone: At one boundary the junction diverges from the germline segment, which might be a read error. The CDR3 here is CASSAQLAGGVDTQYF. CDR3 DNA: TGTGCTAGCAGCGCCCAACTAGCGGGGGGTGTAGATACGCAGTATTTT. The V and J genes are TRBV7-7 and TRBJ2-3; TRBD2 aligns across 12 bases. In germline, CDR1 is SSHAT, CDR2 FNYEAQ (reference sequence). The CDR3 runs to 16 residues. Using reference TRBV7-7 and TRBJ2-3 for the parts outside the CDR3, the full variable domain is GAGVSQSPRYKVTKRGQDVTLRCDPISSHATLYWYQQALGQGPEFLTYFNYEAQPDKSGLPSDRFSAERPEGSISTLTIQRTEQRDSAMYRCASSAQLAGGVDTQYFGPGTRLTVL.

This clone was seen more than once but under ten times. V is TRBV30 and J is TRBJ2-5; 9 positions agree with TRBD1. The DNA end lines up better with TRBJ2-7; the J call may be wrong. Per the germline V gene, CDR1 is GTSNPN and CDR2 is SVGIG (reference sequence). This CDR3 contains 16 residues. CDR3 nucleotides: TGTGCCTGGAGTGTACGCGGAGGACAGGGGTCCTACGAGCAGTACTTC. Its protein product is CAWSVRGGQGSYEQYF.

The CDR3 is CASSPRDRVSSMNTEAFF. In nucleotides, the CDR3 is TGTGCCAGCAGCCCACGGGACAGGGTTTCCTCTATGAACACTGAAGCTTTCTTT. The chain joins TRBV4-2 to TRBJ1-1, with 9 bases that match TRBD1. Unmatched junction bases numbered 12, after V lost 4 bases and J lost 0 bases. Germline-derived CDR1 and CDR2 are LGHNA and YNFKEQ. The CDR3 spans 18 residues.

This clone has a count of ten or more. The chain has TRBV7-2 and TRBJ1-4; possible D gene TRBD1, 6 bases. The CDR3 loop spans 14 amino acids. Germline CDR1 and CDR2: SGHTA and FQGNSA. The V and J ends lost 5 bases and 7 bases respectively, with 14 bases between them. In nucleotides, the CDR3 is TGTGCCAGCAGCCAAGACAGGAGCGCTGAAAAACTGTTTTTT. It translates to CASSQDRSAEKLFF.

The rearrangement uses TRBV27 and TRBJ2-2, with D possibly TRBD1 on 5 matching bases. The CDR3 contains 16 residues. The germline V gene encodes CDR1 MNHEY and CDR2 SMNVEV (reference sequence). V was clipped by 2 bases and J by 1 base, with 11 bases between them. This chain's CDR3 is CASSLARVRNTGELFF. CDR3 DNA sequence: TGTGCCAGCAGTTTAGCCAGGGTTAGGAACACCGGGGAGCTGTTTTTT.

The chain combines TRBV9 with TRBJ1-1; D may be TRBD1 (5 bases). The germline gives CDR1 SGDLS, CDR2 YYNGEE. This CDR3 is 13 amino acids long. V was trimmed by 2 bases and J by 4 bases, leaving 9 bases between them. The CDR3 protein is CASSVDSRTEAFF. CDR3 DNA sequence: TGTGCCAGCAGCGTCGACAGCCGCACTGAAGCTTTCTTT.

This clone turned up a few times. The V and J genes are TRBV28 and TRBJ2-1, with TRBD1 matching 8 bases. The CDR3 runs to 15 residues. The germline gives CDR1 MDHEN, CDR2 SYDVKM. V gave up 4 bases and J gave up 7 bases; unmatched junction bases: 9. The chain's CDR3 is CASSSWTGPGNEQFF. CDR3 in DNA: TGTGCCAGCAGTTCTTGGACAGGGCCTGGTAATGAGCAGTTCTTC.

V is TRBV7-9 and J is TRBJ2-5; D unclear. V was shortened by 2 bases and J by 2 bases, with 6 bases between the two germline ends. Germline CDR1 reads SEHNR; CDR2 reads FQNEAQ (reference sequence). The CDR3 covers 13 residues. CDR3 sequence (DNA): TGTGCCAGCAGCTTAAACAGTCAAGAGACCCAGTACTTC. Amino acids: CASSLNSQETQYF.

This clone was observed a single time. The rearrangement uses TRBV6-1 and TRBJ1-5, with a tentative D call TRBD1 (6 bases). CDR1 MNHNS and CDR2 SASEGT come from the germline V gene. Trimming pared 2 bases from V and 8 bases from J, leaving 13 bases between. CDR3 size: 14 residues. The CDR3 sequence: CASSETGPPEPQHF. CDR3 sequence (DNA): TGTGCCAGCAGTGAAACAGGGCCGCCCGAGCCCCAGCATTTT.

The chain recombines TRBV28 with TRBJ1-4, with TRBD1 as a possible D gene (5 bases). The germline CDR1 and CDR2 sequences are MDHEN and SYDVKM. The length of the CDR3 is 14 residues. V gave up 2 bases and J gave up 8 bases, with 12 bases separating them. CDR3 residues: CASSLGGVGEKLFF. The CDR3 DNA follows: TGTGCCAGCAGTTTAGGGGGGGTAGGGGAAAAACTGTTTTTT.

A single count supports this clone. This sequence joins TRBV10-3 and TRBJ1-5; D ambiguous. This CDR3 is built from 15 residues. Per germline, CDR1 ENHRY and CDR2 SYGVKD. Trimming took 2 bases from V and 1 from J, leaving 9 bases between them. The CDR3 sequence: CAISEHSGSNQPQHF. The DNA for the CDR3 is TGTGCCATCAGTGAGCACAGTGGAAGCAATCAGCCCCAGCATTTT.

This clone was seen more than once but under ten times. The V gene is TRBV13, the J gene TRBJ1-2; 7 nucleotides agree with TRBD1. Losses at the gene ends were 0 bases for V and 3 bases for J; bases not matched to a gene: 4. Germline values: CDR1 PRHDT, CDR2 FYEKMQ (reference sequence). This CDR3 region has 15 residues. CDR3 nucleotide sequence: TGTGCCAGCAGCTTAGGGGCAGGGGGTGACTATGGCTACACCTTC. This translates into CASSLGAGGDYGYTF. The complete variable domain, with remaining parts taken from reference TRBV13 and TRBJ1-2, reads AAGVIQSPRHLIKEKRETATLKCYPIPRHDTVYWYQQGPGQDPQFLISFYEKMQSDKGSIPDRFSAQQFSDYHSELNMSSLELGDSALYFCASSLGAGGDYGYTFGSGTRLTVV.

The rearrangement joins TRBV10-3 to TRBJ1-5; TRBD1 agrees at 8 bases. The CDR3 sequence is 15 residues long. The ends lost 4 bases at V and 2 bases at J; junction bases unmatched: 4. In germline, CDR1 is ENHRY, CDR2 SYGVKD. CDR3 protein: CAISGTGQGNQPQHF. The CDR3 DNA follows: TGTGCCATCAGTGGGACAGGGCAGGGCAATCAGCCCCAGCATTTT.

This clone turned up a few times. The chain has TRBV5-4 and TRBJ1-2; TRBD1 might be the D (5 bases). V dropped 0 bases and J dropped 3 bases, with 15 bases sitting between them. This CDR3 is 16 amino acids long. Germline loops: CDR1 SGHNT, CDR2 YYREEE (reference sequence). The CDR3 sequence is CASSLDPAGSDYGYTF. DNA for the CDR3: TGTGCCAGCAGCTTGGACCCAGCAGGGTCTGACTATGGCTACACCTTC.

This chain connects TRBV5-1 to TRBJ2-7, with TRBD2 identical over 12 bases. The length of the CDR3 is 15 residues. V shed 0 bases, J shed 5 bases, and the junction held 3 bases outside the gene matches. The V gene's germline CDR1 is SGHRS and CDR2 YFSETQ. For the CDR3, the DNA is TGCGCCAGCAGCTTGGGGACTAGCGGGAAGCACGAGCAGTACTTC. Translated: CASSLGTSGKHEQYF.

Turning to this clone: The identical CDR3 is also encoded by other nucleotide sequences in the sample. The J gene is TRBJ1-1, the V gene TRBV7-2; D remains unclear. This CDR3 region has 14 residues. The V gene's germline CDR1 is SGHTA and CDR2 FQGNSA. V was clipped by 1 base and J by 2 bases, with 8 bases between them. The CDR3 sequence is CASSLGGVNTEAFF. The CDR3, as DNA: TGTGCCAGCAGCTTAGGCGGGGTTAACACTGAAGCTTTCTTT.

The V and J genes are TRBV5-1 and TRBJ2-3; TRBD2 matches 13 bases. V gave up 4 bases and J gave up 6 bases; unmatched junction bases: 5. The CDR3 extends over 15 amino acids. From germline, CDR1 is SGHRS and CDR2 YFSETQ. The CDR3 is CASSPGTSGVDTQYF. The CDR3, as DNA: TGCGCCAGCAGCCCAGGGACTAGCGGGGTTGATACGCAGTATTTT.

The V and J genes are TRBV7-2 and TRBJ1-5; D call uncertain. The CDR3 is made up of 14 amino acids. The ends were cut back, 4 bases at V and 12 bases at J, with 19 bases in the middle. Germline assignment: CDR1 SGHTA and CDR2 FQGNSA. The CDR3 nucleotides are TGTGCCAGCAGCTCAACAGCCGTGACAAGTTTCCAGCATTTT. It is translated as CASSSTAVTSFQHF.

This clone was detected once. This rearrangement joins TRBV28 to TRBJ1-5; no clear D. Germline values: CDR1 MDHEN, CDR2 SYDVKM. The CDR3 length is 14 residues. V was cut by 7 bases and J by 2 bases, with 12 bases left in between. The CDR3 region has the DNA TGTGCCAGCAATGAGGCGATCGGCAATCAGCCCCAGCATTTT. Its protein product is CASNEAIGNQPQHF.

In this sample, this clone turned up once. This sequence joins TRBV9 and TRBJ1-2, with D possibly TRBD1 on 5 matching bases. Looked up from germline, CDR1 is SGDLS and CDR2 is YYNGEE. CDR3 length equals 13 residues. Trimming took 3 bases from V and 8 from J, leaving 14 bases between them. The CDR3 here is CASSGTDNRGYTF. In DNA, the CDR3 is TGTGCCAGCAGCGGAACCGATAACAGGGGCTACACCTTC. Based on the CDR3 plus reference TRBV9 and TRBJ1-2, the full variable domain is DSGVTQTPKHLITATGQRVTLRCSPRSGDLSVYWYQQSLDQGLQFLIQYYNGEERAKGNILERFSAQQFPDLHSELNLSSLELGDSALYFCASSGTDNRGYTFGSGTRLTVV.

The rearrangement joins TRBV15 to TRBJ1-5; no clear D gene. CDR1 is LNHNV and CDR2 is YYDKDF in the germline V gene (reference sequence). The V end was cut by 6 bases, the J end by 0 bases, with 9 bases between. This CDR3 has 14 amino acids. CDR3 loop: CATSLYYSNQPQHF. CDR3 nucleotide sequence: TGTGCCACCAGTTTATACTATAGCAATCAGCCCCAGCATTTT.

This sequence joins TRBV20-1 and TRBJ1-4; D call uncertain. Trimming cost V 6 bases and J 4 bases, with 6 bases left between them. The CDR3 extends over 11 amino acids. Germline-derived CDR1 and CDR2 are DFQATT and SNEGSKA (reference sequence). For the CDR3, the DNA is TGCAGTGCGGAGGGTAATGAAAAACTGTTTTTT. The encoded protein is CSAEGNEKLFF.

This chain connects TRBV29-1 to TRBJ2-5; TRBD1 agrees at 7 bases. V shed 7 bases and J 1 base; nucleotides not matched to a gene: 9. This CDR3 is built from 14 residues. Germline CDR1 is SQVTM and CDR2 is ANQGSEA. CDR3 in amino acids: CSALYKGAQETQYF. CDR3 coding DNA: TGCAGCGCCCTCTATAAGGGGGCCCAAGAGACCCAGTACTTC.

V is TRBV6-1 and J is TRBJ2-7; 8 nucleotides match TRBD1. The CDR3 has 15 amino acids. V gave up 4 bases and J gave up 7 bases; unmatched junction bases: 12. Germline V gene lookup returns CDR1 MNHNS and CDR2 SASEGT. The chain's CDR3 is CASSGQGALLSEQYF. CDR3 coding DNA: TGTGCCAGCAGTGGGCAGGGGGCGTTACTGTCGGAGCAGTACTTC.

There are a few counts of this clone. The genes are TRBV7-6 and TRBJ1-5, with 9 nucleotides matching TRBD1. This CDR3 spans 15 amino acids. Germline-derived CDR1 and CDR2 are SGHVS and FNYEAQ. V dropped 7 bases and J dropped 7; count of bases not matched to a gene: 11. Here the CDR3 reads CASTLEQGAWQPQHF. The CDR3 nucleotides read TGTGCCAGCACTCTCGAACAGGGGGCATGGCAGCCCCAGCATTTT.

This chain connects TRBV4-3 to TRBJ2-5; D remains unclear. Trimming took 4 bases from V and 5 from J, leaving 11 bases between them. This CDR3 contains 13 residues. CDR1 and CDR2 (germline): LGHNA, YSLEER. CDR3 in amino acids: CASSPTSQETQYF. For the CDR3, the DNA is TGCGCCAGCAGCCCTACTTCACAGGAGACCCAGTACTTC.

This rearrangement joins TRBV9 to TRBJ2-7; TRBD1 is a possible D gene (5 bases). From germline, CDR1 is SGDLS and CDR2 YYNGEE. Between the trimmed V and J ends, which lost 0 bases and 3 bases, there was a span of 16 bases. This CDR3 has 16 residues. CDR3: CASSVGLGESNYEQYF. In DNA form, the CDR3 reads TGTGCCAGCAGCGTAGGCTTAGGGGAAAGTAACTACGAGCAGTACTTC.

The gene calls are TRBV28 and TRBJ1-1; the match to TRBD1 covers 8 bases. In germline, CDR1 is MDHEN, CDR2 SYDVKM. Unmatched junction bases numbered 10, after V lost 4 bases and J lost 0 bases. This CDR3 region has 17 residues. The CDR3 loop is CASSSPHGTGMNTEAFF. CDR3 DNA: TGTGCCAGCAGTTCCCCTCATGGGACAGGAATGAACACTGAAGCTTTCTTT.

CDR3 bases: TGTGCCAGCAGTTTGCTTTTTCCGGGAGGAGGGGGCTACACCTTC. This sequence encodes CASSLLFPGGGGYTF. This chain joins TRBV28 and TRBJ1-2; the D is unclear. Germline CDR1 MDHEN, CDR2 SYDVKM. V lost 3 bases, J lost 8 bases, and 19 bases lay in between. This CDR3 contains 15 residues.

The chain employs TRBV4-3 and TRBJ1-6; D is ambiguous. The V and J ends lost 1 base and 8 bases respectively, with 6 bases between them. Germline CDR1 LGHNA, CDR2 YSLEER. This CDR3 contains 13 residues. The CDR3 coding sequence is TGCGCCAGCAGCCAAGCGGTGGATTCACCCCTCCACTTT. Translating gives CASSQAVDSPLHF.